These 31 T cell receptor beta chains were sequenced from one sample in a study of Tregs in tolerant kidney transplant recipients. The protocol was immunoSEQ multiplex PCR, while the TCRdb copy is restricted to in-frame clones and leaves out a portion. The sample carries roughly 46,000 clones, about 90% recorded once. The sequencing input was Tregs from blood. The receptors originated from a human donor in good health.

The chain couples TRBV2 to TRBJ2-1, with D maybe TRBD1 (6 bases). Per germline, CDR1 SNHLY and CDR2 FYNNEI. V lost 4 bases, J lost 2 bases, and 12 bases lay in between. This CDR3 region has 15 residues. DNA of the CDR3: TGTGCCAGCAGTGCCGGGACACCCGCCTACAATGAGCAGTTCTTC. This gives the protein CASSAGTPAYNEQFF.

The chain employs TRBV6-5 and TRBJ2-7, with D perhaps matching TRBD1 or TRBD2 (5 bases each). Trimming left V 5 bases short and J 2 bases short, with 10 bases between. The germline CDR1 and CDR2 sequences are MNHEY and SVGAGI. The CDR3 has 13 amino acids. The CDR3 loop is CASSPGAPYEQYF. CDR3 DNA sequence: TGTGCCAGCAGTCCCGGGGCCCCCTACGAGCAGTACTTC.

V and J are TRBV19 and TRBJ1-2; 10 nucleotides line up with TRBD1. Germline V gene sequence: CDR1 LNHDA, CDR2 SQIVND (reference sequence). The CDR3 is 14 residues long. V gave up 10 bases and J gave up 8 bases; unmatched junction bases: 13. The DNA for the CDR3 is TGTGCCATAACATCCCGGGACAGGGGCCAAGGCTACACCTTC. Protein: CAITSRDRGQGYTF.

The V and J genes are TRBV18 and TRBJ2-7, with TRBD2 identical over 10 bases. Germline CDR1 reads KGHSH; CDR2 reads LQKENI. This CDR3 comprises 14 residues. V lost 5 bases, J lost 0 bases, and 1 base stayed unmatched. The chain's CDR3 is CASSGTSDSYEQYF. The CDR3 nucleotides read TGTGCCAGCTCAGGGACTAGCGACTCCTACGAGCAGTACTTC.

The J gene is TRBJ2-3, the V gene TRBV9; D gene ambiguous. The CDR3 has 14 amino acids. V was clipped by 0 bases and J by 2 bases, with 7 bases between them. Germline V gene sequence: CDR1 SGDLS, CDR2 YYNGEE. The CDR3 DNA reads as TGTGCCAGCAGCGTAGTGTCATACACAGATACGCAGTATTTT. It codes for CASSVVSYTDTQYF.

This clone is a singleton in its sample. This chain joins TRBV9 and TRBJ1-1, with 8 bases aligning to TRBD1. Losses at the gene ends were 3 bases for V and 3 bases for J; bases not matched to a gene: 16. The CDR3 is made up of 18 amino acids. Per the germline V gene, CDR1 is SGDLS and CDR2 is YYNGEE. CDR3 in DNA: TGTGCCAGCAGCGCCGGACAGGGTAAGATGGCAAAACACACTGAAGCTTTCTTT. It specifies CASSAGQGKMAKHTEAFF.

This clone was picked up one time. The V and J genes are TRBV5-5 and TRBJ1-2, with TRBD1 identical over 8 bases. CDR3 length: 14 residues. Germline CDR1 is SGHKS and CDR2 is YYEKEE (reference sequence). Germline trimming cut 5 bases from V and 7 bases from J; bases unmatched to any gene: 10. In DNA, the CDR3 is TGTGCCAGCAGGAGGGACAGGTCCTCTATTGGCTACACCTTC. Its protein is CASRRDRSSIGYTF.

The CDR3 nucleotides are TGTGCCAGCAGTCCCCCCGGGGCGAATCAGCCCCAGCATTTT. Residues: CASSPPGANQPQHF. The chain carries TRBV6-1 and TRBJ1-5, with a tentative D call TRBD1 (5 bases). The CDR3 is 14 amino acids. In germline, CDR1 is MNHNS, CDR2 SASEGT. The V and J ends lost 5 bases and 4 bases respectively, with 12 bases between them.

The chain employs TRBV10-3 and TRBJ1-2; D perhaps matches TRBD1 (5 bases). Trimming took 10 bases from V and 4 from J, leaving 16 bases between them. CDR1 and CDR2 (germline): ENHRY, SYGVKD. The CDR3 is 13 residues long. The CDR3 reads CATTRQFSYGYTF. DNA for the CDR3: TGTGCCACCACCAGACAGTTTAGCTATGGCTACACCTTC.

The CDR3 DNA reads TGCGCCAGCAGTGGACTAGCGGGAGCGGTTTCCTACAATGAGCAGTTCTTC. It encodes CASSGLAGAVSYNEQFF. The rearrangement joins TRBV10-1 to TRBJ2-1; TRBD2 agrees at 12 bases. Germline V gives CDR1 WNHNN, CDR2 SYGVQD (reference sequence). V gave up 4 bases and J gave up 1 base; unmatched junction bases: 5. There are 17 residues in the CDR3.

The rearrangement joins TRBV2 to TRBJ2-7; 7 bases are a match to TRBD1. The CDR3 runs to 12 residues. Germline assignment: CDR1 SNHLY and CDR2 FYNNEI. The V and J ends lost 6 bases and 4 bases, in that order; junction bases with no gene match: 3. Written as DNA, the CDR3 is TGTGCCAGCAGGGGACAGCAATACGAGCAGTACTTC. Its protein product is CASRGQQYEQYF.

V is TRBV11-2 and J is TRBJ2-4, with TRBD2 matching over 8 bases. V dropped 5 bases and J dropped 1; count of bases not matched to a gene: 16. The CDR3 has 19 residues. The V gene's germline CDR1 is SGHAT and CDR2 FQNNGV. In DNA, the CDR3 is TGTGCCAGCAGCCCAACTGGGACTAGAATGGTCGGCGCCAAAAACATTCAGTACTTC. Its translation is CASSPTGTRMVGAKNIQYF.

The chain links TRBV7-9 to TRBJ2-1; D ambiguous. Trimming removed 4 bases at V and 8 bases at J, with 15 bases between. Germline CDR1 SEHNR, CDR2 FQNEAQ (reference sequence). The CDR3 length is 14 residues. CDR3 DNA sequence: TGTGCCAGCAGCTCCATAGGGTCAGTCCATGAGCAGTTCTTC. It encodes CASSSIGSVHEQFF.

This clone was counted a single time. The junction departs from the called germline gene at one end, perhaps through a read error. Other nucleotide sequences from this sample produce the same CDR3. V gene TRBV5-1 combines with J gene TRBJ2-2; D gene uncertain. CDR1 and CDR2 from the germline V gene are SGHRS and YFSETQ. This CDR3 has 14 amino acids. The CDR3 spells CASSLGGLTGELFF. The CDR3 DNA reads as TGCGCCAGCAGCTTGGGGGGTCTGACCGGAGAGCTGTTTTTT.

CDR3 sequence (DNA): TGTGCCAGCAGTGAAGGTCTAGCGGGAAGCACAGATACGCAGTATTTT. It encodes CASSEGLAGSTDTQYF. V gene TRBV6-1 combines with J gene TRBJ2-3, with 9 positions matching TRBD2. The CDR3 sequence is 16 residues long. Unmatched junction bases numbered 2, after V lost 1 base and J lost 0 bases. Germline V CDR1 and CDR2: MNHNS, SASEGT.

On this clone: Other DNA sequences in this specimen translate into the identical CDR3. The rearrangement uses TRBV18 and TRBJ1-1; 7 positions match TRBD1. The V gene's germline CDR1 is KGHSH and CDR2 LQKENI. The J segment lost 4 bases and the V segment lost 6 bases, leaving 5 bases of the junction unmatched. The length of the CDR3 is 13 residues. DNA of the CDR3: TGTGCCAGCTCTCGACAGGGCGGCACTGAAGCTTTCTTT. Protein sequence: CASSRQGGTEAFF.

The V call is TRBV5-8, the J call TRBJ1-3; no firm D call. V lost 0 bases to trimming and J lost 2 bases, with 6 bases between them. The CDR3 is made up of 14 amino acids. Germline CDR1 and CDR2: SGHTS and YDEGEE. CDR3 in amino acids: CASSLEMAGNTIYF. In DNA, the CDR3 is TGTGCCAGCAGCTTGGAGATGGCTGGAAACACCATATATTTT.

The J gene is TRBJ2-7, the V gene TRBV15; the D gene is possibly TRBD1 (6 bases). Germline V lookup: CDR1 LNHNV, CDR2 YYDKDF (reference sequence). V shed 3 bases and J shed 6 bases, with 21 bases lying between them. The CDR3 runs to 16 residues. CDR3 residues: CATSRDRWQGKTEQYF. Written as DNA, the CDR3 is TGTGCCACCAGCAGGGATCGATGGCAGGGGAAGACCGAGCAGTACTTC.

The chain has TRBV6-1 and TRBJ1-1; D is ambiguous. This CDR3 spans 13 amino acids. Trimming took 8 bases from V and 5 from J, leaving 15 bases between them. From germline, CDR1 is MNHNS and CDR2 SASEGT. The CDR3 sequence: CASRSGVLTEAFF. The CDR3, as DNA: TGTGCCAGCCGGAGCGGGGTTTTGACTGAAGCTTTCTTT.

CDR3 in DNA: TGCGCCAGCAGCTTTGGGACAGGGGAGCATGGCTACACCTTC. Amino acid sequence: CASSFGTGEHGYTF. The gene calls are TRBV5-1 and TRBJ1-2; 10 bases line up with TRBD1. Per the germline V gene, CDR1 is SGHRS and CDR2 is YFSETQ. The junction had 4 bases not matched to a gene; V was cut back by 2 bases and J by 6 bases. The CDR3 has 14 residues.

This chain joins TRBV19 and TRBJ2-7; TRBD1 might be the D (5 bases). V dropped 4 bases and J dropped 0 bases, with 7 bases sitting between them. The germline CDR1 and CDR2 sequences are LNHDA and SQIVND (reference sequence). There are 13 residues in the CDR3. The CDR3 reads CASSRTNSYEQYF. The CDR3 DNA sequence: TGTGCCAGTAGTAGGACAAACTCCTACGAGCAGTACTTC. The full variable domain, its missing parts supplied by reference TRBV19 and TRBJ2-7, is DGGITQSPKYLFRKEGQNVTLSCEQNLNHDAMYWYRQDPGQGLRLIYYSQIVNDFQKGDIAEGYSVSREKKESFPLTVTSAQKNPTAFYLCASSRTNSYEQYFGPGTRLTVT.

The V gene is TRBV29-1, the J gene TRBJ2-5, with a weak D call TRBD2 (5 bases). Between the trimmed V and J ends, which lost 7 bases and 5 bases, there was a span of 11 bases. CDR1 and CDR2 (germline): SQVTM, ANQGSEA. The CDR3 consists of 11 residues. The CDR3 region is CSGGNGETQYF. CDR3 coding DNA: TGCAGCGGAGGGAACGGGGAGACCCAGTACTTC.

J is TRBJ2-7 and V is TRBV5-6, with TRBD1 matching over 8 bases. The CDR3 consists of 17 residues. V trimming: 0 bases; J trimming: 1 base; junction bases outside the gene matches: 9. The germline V gene has CDR1 SGHDT and CDR2 YYEEEE. CDR3 protein: CASSLGGWGTGSYEQYF. The CDR3 DNA is TGTGCCAGCAGCTTGGGAGGTTGGGGGACAGGTTCCTACGAGCAGTACTTC.

The rearrangement joins TRBV5-1 to TRBJ2-5, with 8 nucleotides matching TRBD1. Germline values: CDR1 SGHRS, CDR2 YFSETQ. There are 14 residues in the CDR3. V shed 4 bases, J shed 2 bases, and the junction held 4 bases outside the gene matches. This CDR3 is CASSIRDRQETQYF. The CDR3 region has the DNA TGCGCCAGCAGCATACGGGACAGGCAAGAGACCCAGTACTTC.

The chain is built from TRBV5-1 and TRBJ1-1; no reliable D call. Germline assignment: CDR1 SGHRS and CDR2 YFSETQ. Trimming took off 1 base at V and 1 base at J, with 5 bases between the two ends. The CDR3 totals 13 residues. This CDR3 is CASSLIPNTEAFF. The CDR3 nucleotides are TGCGCCAGCAGCTTGATTCCGAACACTGAAGCTTTCTTT.

The chain uses TRBV5-1 and TRBJ1-2, with 9 bases identical to TRBD1. The CDR3 spans 15 residues. Trimming cost V 4 bases and J 1 base; bases outside gene matches: 5. CDR1 and CDR2 from the germline V gene are SGHRS and YFSETQ. CDR3 loop: CASSGTGQGNYGYTF. Here the CDR3 DNA reads TGCGCCAGCAGCGGAACGGGACAGGGTAACTATGGCTACACCTTC. The whole variable domain, remainder taken from reference TRBV5-1 and TRBJ1-2, is KAGVTQTPRYLIKTRGQQVTLSCSPISGHRSVSWYQQTPGQGLQFLFEYFSETQRNKGNFPGRFSGRQFSNSRSEMNVSTLELGDSALYLCASSGTGQGNYGYTFGSGTRLTVV.

The chain recombines TRBV27 with TRBJ1-5; no definite D call. The CDR3 extends over 15 amino acids. Germline CDR1 reads MNHEY; CDR2 reads SMNVEV (reference sequence). Trimming stripped 0 bases from V and 4 bases from J, with 10 bases between. This CDR3 is CASSLSPFPNQPQHF. The DNA of the CDR3 is TGTGCCAGCAGTTTATCCCCTTTCCCAAATCAGCCCCAGCATTTT.

The chain has TRBV5-6 and TRBJ2-7; weak D call: TRBD2 (6 bases). Trimming stripped 0 bases from V and 3 bases from J, with 10 bases between. Germline V gene lookup returns CDR1 SGHDT and CDR2 YYEEEE. The CDR3 totals 14 residues. The CDR3, as DNA: TGTGCCAGCAGCTTGGGCGGGACCAACTACGAGCAGTACTTC. It encodes CASSLGGTNYEQYF.

For this clone: Other DNA sequences in the sample encode the same CDR3. The chain carries TRBV30 and TRBJ2-7; a possible D gene is TRBD1 (6 bases). V was trimmed by 3 bases and J by 0 bases, leaving 12 bases between them. This CDR3 has 14 residues. Germline V gene lookup returns CDR1 GTSNPN and CDR2 SVGIG (reference sequence). CDR3 protein: CAWRKQGSSYEQYF. CDR3 bases: TGTGCCTGGAGGAAACAGGGCAGCTCCTACGAGCAGTACTTC.

The chain employs TRBV7-9 and TRBJ1-1; TRBD1 matches 12 bases. The ends lost 3 bases at V and 1 base at J; junction bases unmatched: 0. This CDR3 region has 15 residues. Germline V CDR1 and CDR2: SEHNR, FQNEAQ (reference sequence). CDR3 loop: CASSLGQGANTEAFF. The CDR3 coding sequence is TGTGCCAGCAGCTTGGGACAGGGGGCGAACACTGAAGCTTTCTTT.

This clone was recorded once. The gene calls are TRBV7-8 and TRBJ2-2; a possible D gene is TRBD2 (5 bases). Germline assignment: CDR1 SGHVS and CDR2 FQNEAQ. The CDR3 loop spans 14 amino acids. Trimming left V 2 bases short and J 1 base short, with 5 bases between. The CDR3 reads CASSLRENTGELFF. For the CDR3, the DNA is TGTGCCAGCAGCTTACGGGAGAACACCGGGGAGCTGTTTTTT.